This T cell receptor beta chain comes out of a study of cytomegalovirus exposure and HLA in healthy donors. Findings and caveats of the study: The classifier was said to identify cytomegalovirus status with high specificity and sensitivity. Rates of TCR association differed by HLA locus in a later analysis, with DRB1 highest and HLA-C lowest. Based on reports, TCR beta sequences accurately predicted HLA-A and HLA-B alleles for most subjects.

Points on this clone: The antigen is unknown.

There are 13 residues in the CDR3. Trimming took off 7 bases at V and 3 bases at J, with 10 bases between the two ends. Germline values: CDR1 SNHLY, CDR2 FYNNEI. 60 Vbeta and 13 Jbeta primers were used in PCR. Profiling relied on immunoSEQ multiplex PCR, and the TCRdb table lists in-frame clones only, not all of them. The sample lists some 130,000 clones, roughly 89% occurring once. The chain links TRBV2 to TRBJ1-3, with D hard to call. This TCR came from a woman aged 30 to 39 in good health and CMV-seronegative. The sample was PBMCs. CDR3 in amino acids: CASTGGLGNTIYF. The CDR3 nucleotides are TGTGCCAGCACTGGAGGGCTTGGAAACACCATATATTTT.